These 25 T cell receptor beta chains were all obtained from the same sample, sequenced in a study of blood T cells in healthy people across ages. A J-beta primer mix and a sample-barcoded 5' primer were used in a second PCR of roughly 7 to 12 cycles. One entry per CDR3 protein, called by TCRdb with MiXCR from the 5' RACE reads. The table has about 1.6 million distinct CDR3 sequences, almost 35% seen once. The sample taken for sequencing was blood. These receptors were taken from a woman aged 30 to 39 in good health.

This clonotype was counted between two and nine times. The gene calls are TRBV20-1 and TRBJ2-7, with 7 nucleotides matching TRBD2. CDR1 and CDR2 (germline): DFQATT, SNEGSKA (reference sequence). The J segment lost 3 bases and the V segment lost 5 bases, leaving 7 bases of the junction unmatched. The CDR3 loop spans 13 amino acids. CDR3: CSAPGTTIYEQYF. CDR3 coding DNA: TGCAGTGCTCCTGGGACTACAATCTACGAGCAGTACTTC.

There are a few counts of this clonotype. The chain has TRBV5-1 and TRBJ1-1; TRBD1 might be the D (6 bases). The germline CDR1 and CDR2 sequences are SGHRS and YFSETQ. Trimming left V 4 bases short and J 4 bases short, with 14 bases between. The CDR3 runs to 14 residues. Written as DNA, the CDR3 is TGCGCCAGCAGCCTCAGGGGAGAGGGCACTGAAGCTTTCTTT. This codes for CASSLRGEGTEAFF.

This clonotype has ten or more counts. CDR3: CASSQLSEQYF. In nucleotides, the CDR3 is TGTGCCAGCAGCCAACTCTCCGAGCAGTACTTC. This chain links TRBV3-1 with TRBJ2-7; D call uncertain. CDR1 LGHDT and CDR2 YNNKEL come from the germline V gene (reference sequence). Trimming took 2 bases from V and 6 from J, leaving 5 bases between them. This CDR3 is 11 amino acids long.

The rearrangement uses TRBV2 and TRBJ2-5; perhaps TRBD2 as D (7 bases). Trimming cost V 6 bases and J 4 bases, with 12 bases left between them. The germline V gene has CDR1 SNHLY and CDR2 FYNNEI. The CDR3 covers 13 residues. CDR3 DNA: TGTGCCAGCAGCCACAGGGAGGGAGAGACCCAGTACTTC. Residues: CASSHREGETQYF.

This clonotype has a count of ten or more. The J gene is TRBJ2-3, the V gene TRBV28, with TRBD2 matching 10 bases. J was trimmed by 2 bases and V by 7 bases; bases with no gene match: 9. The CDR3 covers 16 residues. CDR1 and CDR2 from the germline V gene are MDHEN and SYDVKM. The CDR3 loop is CASNSGTSEVTDTQYF. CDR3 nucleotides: TGTGCCAGCAACTCCGGGACTAGCGAAGTCACAGATACGCAGTATTTT.

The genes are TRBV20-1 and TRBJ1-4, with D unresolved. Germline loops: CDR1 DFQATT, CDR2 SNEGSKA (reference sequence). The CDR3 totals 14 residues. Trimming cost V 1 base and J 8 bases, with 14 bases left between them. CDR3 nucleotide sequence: TGCAGTGCTAGAGCGCCGGGGTTAGGCGAAAAACTGTTTTTT. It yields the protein CSARAPGLGEKLFF.

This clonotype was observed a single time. The CDR3 is CAISARGATGSSYEQYF. The CDR3 nucleotides are TGTGCCATCAGCGCACGGGGCGCTACCGGAAGCTCCTACGAGCAGTACTTC. The rearrangement links TRBV10-3 to TRBJ2-7; D may match TRBD1 or TRBD2 (5 bases each). Germline V gene sequence: CDR1 ENHRY, CDR2 SYGVKD. With 6 bases removed from V and 0 bases from J, the gap between germline ends came to 21 bases. The CDR3 has 17 amino acids.

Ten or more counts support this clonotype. CDR3 nucleotide sequence: TGTGCCAGCAGTAGCCCCGGCCGCCAAGAGACCCAGTACTTC. It yields the protein CASSSPGRQETQYF. The rearrangement uses TRBV7-9 and TRBJ2-5, with D unresolved. The CDR3 loop spans 14 amino acids. Germline V gene data show CDR1 as SEHNR and CDR2 as FQNEAQ (reference sequence). V lost 6 bases, J lost 1 base, and 12 bases lay in between.

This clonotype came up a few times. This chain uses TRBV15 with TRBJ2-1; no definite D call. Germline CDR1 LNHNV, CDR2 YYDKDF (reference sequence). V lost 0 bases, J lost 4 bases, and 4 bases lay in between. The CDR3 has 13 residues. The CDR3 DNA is TGTGCCACCAGCAGAGAACAATACAATGAGCAGTTCTTC. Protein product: CATSREQYNEQFF. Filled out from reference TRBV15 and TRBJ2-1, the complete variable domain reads DAMVIQNPRYQVTQFGKPVTLSCSQTLNHNVMYWYQQKSSQAPKLLFHYYDKDFNNEADTPDNFQSRRPNTSFCFLDIRSPGLGDTAMYLCATSREQYNEQFFGPGTRLTVL.

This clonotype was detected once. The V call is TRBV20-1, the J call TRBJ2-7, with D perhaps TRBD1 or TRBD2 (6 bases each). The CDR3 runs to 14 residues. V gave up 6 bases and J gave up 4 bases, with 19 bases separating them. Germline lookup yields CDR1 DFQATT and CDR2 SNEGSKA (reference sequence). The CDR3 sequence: CSAERRVGGYEQYF. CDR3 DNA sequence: TGCAGTGCCGAACGGCGGGTAGGGGGGTACGAGCAGTACTTC.

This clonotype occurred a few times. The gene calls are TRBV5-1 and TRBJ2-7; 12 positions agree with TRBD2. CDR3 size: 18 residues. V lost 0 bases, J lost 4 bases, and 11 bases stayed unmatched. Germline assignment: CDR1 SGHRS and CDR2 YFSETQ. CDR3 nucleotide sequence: TGCGCCAGCAGCTTGGGCCTTCCGACTAGCGGGAGTGTTTACGAGCAGTACTTC. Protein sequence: CASSLGLPTSGSVYEQYF.

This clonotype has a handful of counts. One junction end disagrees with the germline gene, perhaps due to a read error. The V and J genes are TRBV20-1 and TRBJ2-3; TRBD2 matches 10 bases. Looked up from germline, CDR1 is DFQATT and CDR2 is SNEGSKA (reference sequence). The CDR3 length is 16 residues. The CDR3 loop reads CSARDLLAGAPDTQYF. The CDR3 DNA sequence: TGCAGTGCTAGAGATCTGCTAGCGGGGGCACCAGATACGCAATATTTT.

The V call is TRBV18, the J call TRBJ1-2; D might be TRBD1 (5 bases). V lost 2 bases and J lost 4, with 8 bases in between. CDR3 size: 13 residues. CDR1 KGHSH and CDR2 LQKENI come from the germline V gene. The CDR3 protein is CASSPKDTYGYTF. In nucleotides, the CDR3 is TGTGCCAGCTCACCAAAGGACACCTATGGCTACACCTTC.

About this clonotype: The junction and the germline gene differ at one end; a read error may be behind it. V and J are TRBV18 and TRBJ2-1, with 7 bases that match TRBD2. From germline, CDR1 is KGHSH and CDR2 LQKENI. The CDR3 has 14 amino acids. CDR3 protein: CASSPDAGVNEQFF. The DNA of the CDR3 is TGTGCCAGCTCACCTGACGCGGGAGTGAATGAACAGTTCTTC.

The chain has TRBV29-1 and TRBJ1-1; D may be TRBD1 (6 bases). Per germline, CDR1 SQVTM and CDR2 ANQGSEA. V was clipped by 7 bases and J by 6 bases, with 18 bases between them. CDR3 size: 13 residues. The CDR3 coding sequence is TGCAGCGCCCGGCGGGGGGCGGGCGCTGAAGCTTTCTTT. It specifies CSARRGAGAEAFF.

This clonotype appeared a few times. Here the CDR3 DNA reads TGTGCTAGTGGGTCCGACAGGGTGTCCAACTATGGCTACACCTTC. Its translation is CASGSDRVSNYGYTF. The chain joins TRBV12-5 to TRBJ1-2; 7 bases align to TRBD1. This CDR3 region has 15 residues. Germline CDR1 LGHNT, CDR2 FRNRAP. The V gene end was trimmed by 6 bases and the J gene end by 2 bases; junction bases not matched to a gene: 9. Looking up the rest from reference TRBV12-5 and TRBJ1-2 gives the full variable domain: DARVTQTPRHKVTEMGQEVTMRCQPILGHNTVFWYRQTMMQGLELLAYFRNRAPLDDSGMPKDRFSAEMPDATLATLKIQPSEPRDSAVYFCASGSDRVSNYGYTFGSGTRLTVV.

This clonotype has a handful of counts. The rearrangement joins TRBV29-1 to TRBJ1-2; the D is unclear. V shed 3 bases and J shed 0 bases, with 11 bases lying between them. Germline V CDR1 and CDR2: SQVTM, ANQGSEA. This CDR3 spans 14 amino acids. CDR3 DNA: TGCAGCGTTGATTTGGTGAACTCTAACTATGGCTACACCTTC. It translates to CSVDLVNSNYGYTF.

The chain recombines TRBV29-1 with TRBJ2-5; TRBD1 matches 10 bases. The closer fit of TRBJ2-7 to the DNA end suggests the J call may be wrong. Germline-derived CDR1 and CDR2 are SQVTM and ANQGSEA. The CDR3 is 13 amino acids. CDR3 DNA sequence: TGCAGCGCTGGGACAGGGGTCACCTTCGAGCAGTACTTC. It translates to CSAGTGVTFEQYF.

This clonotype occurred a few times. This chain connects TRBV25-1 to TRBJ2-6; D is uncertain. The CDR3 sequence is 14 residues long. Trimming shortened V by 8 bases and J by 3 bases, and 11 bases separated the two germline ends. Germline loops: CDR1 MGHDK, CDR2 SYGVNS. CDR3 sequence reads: CASSNPHGANVLTF. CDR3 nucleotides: TGTGCCAGCTCTAACCCCCATGGGGCCAACGTCCTGACTTTC.

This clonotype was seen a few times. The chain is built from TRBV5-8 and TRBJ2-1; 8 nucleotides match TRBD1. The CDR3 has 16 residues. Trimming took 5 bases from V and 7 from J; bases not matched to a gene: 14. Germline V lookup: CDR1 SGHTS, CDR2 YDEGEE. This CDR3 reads CASSGAGTGRRNEQFF. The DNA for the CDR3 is TGTGCCAGCAGTGGGGCAGGGACAGGTCGCCGGAATGAGCAGTTCTTC.

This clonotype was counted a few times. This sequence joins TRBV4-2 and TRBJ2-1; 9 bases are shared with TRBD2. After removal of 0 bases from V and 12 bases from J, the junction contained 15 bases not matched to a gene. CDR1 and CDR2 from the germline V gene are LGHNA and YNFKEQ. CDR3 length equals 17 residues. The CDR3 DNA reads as TGTGCCAGCAGCCAAGATGTTAGTAGTAGCGGGAGCTTACGGCAGTTCTTC. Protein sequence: CASSQDVSSSGSLRQFF.

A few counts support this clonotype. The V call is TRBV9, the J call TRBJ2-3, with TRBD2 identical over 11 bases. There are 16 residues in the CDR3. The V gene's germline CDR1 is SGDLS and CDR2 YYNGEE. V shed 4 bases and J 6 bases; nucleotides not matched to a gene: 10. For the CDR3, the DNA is TGTGCCAGCAGCCTAGGACTAGCGGGTACGTTGGATACGCAGTATTTT. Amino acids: CASSLGLAGTLDTQYF.

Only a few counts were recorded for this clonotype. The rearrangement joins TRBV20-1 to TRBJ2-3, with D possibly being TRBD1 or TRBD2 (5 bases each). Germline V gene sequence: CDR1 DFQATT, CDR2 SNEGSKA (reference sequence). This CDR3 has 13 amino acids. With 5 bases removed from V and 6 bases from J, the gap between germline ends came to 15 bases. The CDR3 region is CSAVAPGRDTQYF. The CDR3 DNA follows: TGCAGTGCTGTAGCACCGGGGCGGGATACGCAGTATTTT.

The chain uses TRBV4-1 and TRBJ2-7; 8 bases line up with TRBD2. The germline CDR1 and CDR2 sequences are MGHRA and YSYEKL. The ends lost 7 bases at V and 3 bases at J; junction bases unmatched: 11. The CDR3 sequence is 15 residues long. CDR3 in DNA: TGCGCCAGCAATACGGAGGCTAGCGGGTTCTACGAGCAGTACTTC. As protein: CASNTEASGFYEQYF.

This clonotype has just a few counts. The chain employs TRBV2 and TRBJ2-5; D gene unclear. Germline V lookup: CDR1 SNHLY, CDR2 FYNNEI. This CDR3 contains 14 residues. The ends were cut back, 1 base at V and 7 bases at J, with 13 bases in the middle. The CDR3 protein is CASSEVRPSRTQYF. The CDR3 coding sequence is TGTGCCAGCAGTGAAGTCCGACCCTCAAGGACCCAGTACTTC.